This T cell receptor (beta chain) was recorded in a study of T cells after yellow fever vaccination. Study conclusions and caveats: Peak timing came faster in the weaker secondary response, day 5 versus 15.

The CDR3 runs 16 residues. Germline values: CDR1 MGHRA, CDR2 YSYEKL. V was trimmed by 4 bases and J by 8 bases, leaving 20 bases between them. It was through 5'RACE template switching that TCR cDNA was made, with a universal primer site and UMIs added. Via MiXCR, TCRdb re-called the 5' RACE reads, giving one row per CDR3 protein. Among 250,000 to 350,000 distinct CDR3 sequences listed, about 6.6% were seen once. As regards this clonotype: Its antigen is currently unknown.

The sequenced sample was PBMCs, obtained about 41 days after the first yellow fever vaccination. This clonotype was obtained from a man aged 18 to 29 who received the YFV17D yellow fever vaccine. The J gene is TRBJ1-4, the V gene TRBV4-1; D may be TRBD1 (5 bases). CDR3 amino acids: CASSPYPGLLEEKLFF. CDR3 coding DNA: TGCGCCAGCAGCCCGTATCCGGGACTTCTAGAGGAAAAACTGTTTTTT.